Below are 30 T cell receptor beta chains sequenced from a single sample in a study of blood T cells in healthy people across ages. Then a second PCR, running roughly 7 to 11 cycles, was carried out with a sample-barcoded 5' primer and a J-beta primer mix. TCRdb redid the calling of the 5' RACE reads with MiXCR, one entry per CDR3 protein. Among 630,000 or so distinct CDR3 sequences listed, approximately 30% were seen once. The source material was blood. The origin of the receptors is a woman of 80 years or more in good health.

The table lists this clonotype with many counts. V is TRBV3-1 and J is TRBJ2-5, with D perhaps matching TRBD1 (6 bases). The length of the CDR3 is 13 residues. The V gene lost 5 bases and the J gene lost 6 bases, with 13 bases spanning the gap. From germline, CDR1 is LGHDT and CDR2 YNNKEL (reference sequence). CDR3 nucleotides: TGTGCCAGCAGCGGGACACAGACACAGACCCAGTACTTC. Amino acid sequence: CASSGTQTQTQYF.

Notes on this clonotype: One base away lies a much larger clone, so this may be a sequencing read error. The chain couples TRBV20-1 to TRBJ1-5; D gene unclear. V was trimmed by 3 bases and J by 5 bases, leaving 11 bases between them. The germline V gene encodes CDR1 DFQATT and CDR2 SNEGSKA (reference sequence). The CDR3 totals 13 residues. The CDR3 reads CSASGDFYQPQHF. The CDR3 region has the DNA TGCAGTGCTAGCGGGGATTTCTATCAGCCCCAGCATTTT.

The chain is built from TRBV29-1 and TRBJ2-7; D possibly corresponds to TRBD1 (5 bases). The V end was cut by 7 bases, the J end by 5 bases, with 9 bases between. The CDR3 contains 10 residues. Germline V gene lookup returns CDR1 SQVTM and CDR2 ANQGSEA. CDR3 coding DNA: TGCAGCGCCAGGGCAGACGAGCAGTACTTC. As protein: CSARADEQYF.

This clonotype was recorded at least ten times. The rearrangement links TRBV20-1 to TRBJ1-2; D remains ambiguous. The CDR3 is made up of 11 amino acids. Trimming shortened V by 6 bases and J by 8 bases, and 13 bases separated the two germline ends. Germline CDR1 is DFQATT and CDR2 is SNEGSKA (reference sequence). The CDR3: CSATIGRGYTF. For the CDR3, the DNA is TGCAGTGCCACGATAGGACGAGGCTACACCTTC.

This clonotype was detected ten times or more. The rearrangement uses TRBV5-1 and TRBJ2-1; TRBD1 agrees at 10 bases. The CDR3 consists of 16 residues. CDR1 is SGHRS and CDR2 is YFSETQ in the germline V gene. V lost 0 bases, J lost 6 bases, and 6 bases stayed unmatched. The CDR3 DNA reads as TGCGCCAGCAGCTTGGCTTTGGGACAGGGGTCCAATGAGCAGTTCTTC. Amino acids: CASSLALGQGSNEQFF.

The chain employs TRBV7-9 and TRBJ2-7; TRBD1 aligns across 10 bases. The CDR3 extends over 17 amino acids. The J segment lost 2 bases and the V segment lost 4 bases, leaving 11 bases of the junction unmatched. Germline V gives CDR1 SEHNR, CDR2 FQNEAQ (reference sequence). The CDR3 region is CASSSSPGQGFPYEQYF. Here the CDR3 DNA reads TGTGCCAGCAGCTCGAGTCCGGGACAGGGGTTCCCCTACGAGCAGTACTTC.

The sample holds many counts of this clonotype. This chain uses TRBV29-1 with TRBJ1-5; 9 positions agree with TRBD1. This CDR3 spans 13 amino acids. V dropped 6 bases and J dropped 4; count of bases not matched to a gene: 4. The germline V gene has CDR1 SQVTM and CDR2 ANQGSEA. The CDR3 protein is CSVTGGFNQPQHF. The CDR3 DNA follows: TGCAGCGTAACAGGGGGCTTTAATCAGCCCCAGCATTTT.

This clonotype showed up just a few times. The chain joins TRBV19 to TRBJ2-4; D not resolved. The CDR3 has 15 residues. From germline, CDR1 is LNHDA and CDR2 SQIVND (reference sequence). The V end lost 8 bases, the J end lost 0 bases, and 14 bases lay between the germline ends. CDR3 loop: CASANRALAKNIQYF. The CDR3 DNA reads as TGTGCCAGTGCAAACAGAGCACTAGCCAAAAACATTCAGTACTTC.

The table lists this clonotype with many counts. V is TRBV27 and J is TRBJ2-3, with 10 positions matching TRBD2. Per germline, CDR1 MNHEY and CDR2 SMNVEV (reference sequence). Trimming removed 5 bases from V and 2 bases from J; junction bases left unmatched: 10. This CDR3 has 17 amino acids. The CDR3 protein is CASSPRQLAGITDTQYF. CDR3 sequence (DNA): TGTGCCAGCAGTCCCCGCCAACTAGCGGGGATCACAGATACGCAGTATTTT.

This clonotype has just one count. A read error may be the cause here, since a much bigger clone is one base away. The rearrangement links TRBV12-3 or TRBV12-4 to TRBJ2-3, with TRBD2 identical over 9 bases. The trim removed 0 bases at V and 6 bases at J, leaving 7 bases unmatched. The CDR3 consists of 16 residues. The CDR3 nucleotides are TGTGCCAGCAGTTTAGCGCAAATAGCGGGGGCTGATACGCAGTATTTT. Its translation: CASSLAQIAGADTQYF.

This sequence joins TRBV20-1 and TRBJ2-1; no reliable D call. Trimming left V 6 bases short and J 0 bases short, with 12 bases between. The V gene's germline CDR1 is DFQATT and CDR2 SNEGSKA (reference sequence). The CDR3 loop spans 14 amino acids. CDR3 sequence: CSASSLSSYNEQFF. The CDR3 region has the DNA TGCAGTGCGAGTTCGCTGAGCTCCTACAATGAGCAGTTCTTC.

This clonotype was picked up many times. The chain uses TRBV5-1 and TRBJ1-5, with D perhaps TRBD1 (5 bases). Germline CDR1 SGHRS, CDR2 YFSETQ. V was trimmed by 4 bases and J by 2 bases, leaving 16 bases between them. The CDR3 covers 16 residues. The CDR3 DNA is TGCGCCAGCAGCCCCGGGGACCTCGAGGGCAATCAGCCCCAGCATTTT. This translates into CASSPGDLEGNQPQHF.

V and J are TRBV6-1 and TRBJ2-3, with 10 bases lining up with TRBD2. Germline assignment: CDR1 MNHNS and CDR2 SASEGT. J lost 3 bases, V lost 7 bases, and 10 bases had no gene match. This CDR3 has 16 residues. The CDR3 nucleotides are TGTGCCAGCAAAGGGGGTATAGCGGGGGGAACAGATACGCAGTATTTT. Translation: CASKGGIAGGTDTQYF.

The chain carries TRBV6-2 or TRBV6-3 and TRBJ2-1; D unresolved. The length of the CDR3 is 13 residues. Germline lookup yields CDR1 MNHEY and CDR2 SVGEGT. Trimming removed 2 bases from V and 6 bases from J, with 8 bases in between. The CDR3, as DNA: TGTGCCAGCAGTTACGGGTCTATCAATGAGCAGTTCTTC. Translating it yields CASSYGSINEQFF.

This clonotype has a count of ten or more. V gene TRBV6-5 combines with J gene TRBJ2-7; TRBD2 agrees at 9 bases. Looked up from germline, CDR1 is MNHEY and CDR2 is SVGAGI. The trim removed 0 bases at V and 2 bases at J, leaving 11 bases unmatched. The CDR3 has 18 residues. CDR3 in DNA: TGTGCCAGCAGTTACTCAGGTTTGACGAGCGGGGGGCCCTACGAGCAGTACTTC. Amino acid sequence: CASSYSGLTSGGPYEQYF.

This clonotype has only a few counts. V usage is TRBV2 and J usage is TRBJ2-1; D may be TRBD1 or TRBD2 (5 bases each). CDR1 SNHLY and CDR2 FYNNEI come from the germline V gene. This CDR3 is built from 15 residues. The V end was cut by 7 bases, the J end by 0 bases, with 13 bases between. This chain's CDR3 is CASTTGTSSYNEQFF. CDR3 bases: TGTGCCAGCACCACGGGGACGAGCTCCTACAATGAGCAGTTCTTC.

The chain carries TRBV2 and TRBJ2-3; D ambiguous. Trimming pared 4 bases from V and 2 bases from J, leaving 10 bases between. Germline-derived CDR1 and CDR2 are SNHLY and FYNNEI. This CDR3 is built from 14 residues. The CDR3 sequence: CASSGGSYTDTQYF. CDR3 sequence (DNA): TGTGCCAGCAGTGGTGGCAGCTACACAGATACGCAGTATTTT.

This clonotype has a count of ten or more. The V call is TRBV7-9, the J call TRBJ1-4, with 10 bases that match TRBD1. Germline CDR1 reads SEHNR; CDR2 reads FQNEAQ (reference sequence). The CDR3 length is 16 residues. V gave up 2 bases and J gave up 8 bases; unmatched junction bases: 8. CDR3 nucleotides: TGTGCCAGCAGCTTATGGGAGGGACAGGGGAAAGAAAAACTGTTTTTT. It specifies CASSLWEGQGKEKLFF.

This clonotype was counted at least ten times. This chain connects TRBV12-3 or TRBV12-4 to TRBJ2-1, with 9 bases that match TRBD2. The ends lost 5 bases at V and 7 bases at J; junction bases unmatched: 9. There are 15 residues in the CDR3. In DNA form, the CDR3 reads TGTGCCAGCAGTCCTCTAGCGGGGACTACAAATGAGCAGTTCTTC. Its translation: CASSPLAGTTNEQFF.

At least ten counts were recorded for this clonotype. The chain employs TRBV5-6 and TRBJ1-5, with 7 bases aligning to TRBD1. The CDR3 contains 12 residues. Germline V gives CDR1 SGHDT, CDR2 YYEEEE. V was pared by 3 bases and J by 7 bases, with 1 base of the junction left unmatched. The CDR3 reads CASSSGGQPQHF. The CDR3, as DNA: TGTGCCAGCAGCTCAGGGGGGCAGCCCCAGCATTTT. Complete variable domain (other parts from reference TRBV5-6 and TRBJ1-5): DAGVTQSPTHLIKTRGQQVTLRCSPKSGHDTVSWYQQALGQGPQFIFQYYEEEERQRGNFPDRFSGHQFPNYSSELNVNALLLGDSALYLCASSSGGQPQHFGDGTRLSIL.

This clonotype was counted only a few times. The chain links TRBV3-1 to TRBJ2-3; 12 bases agree with TRBD2. This CDR3 spans 15 amino acids. V gave up 1 base and J gave up 7 bases; unmatched junction bases: 3. The germline gives CDR1 LGHDT, CDR2 YNNKEL (reference sequence). This CDR3 reads CASSQASGGANTQYF. The CDR3 DNA reads TGTGCCAGCAGCCAAGCTAGCGGGGGGGCGAATACGCAGTATTTT.

The rearrangement uses TRBV30 and TRBJ2-2; perhaps TRBD1 as D (6 bases). V lost 6 bases to trimming and J lost 5 bases, with 19 bases between them. The CDR3 spans 15 residues. CDR1 and CDR2 (germline): GTSNPN, SVGIG (reference sequence). CDR3 residues: CACPARDTSTGELFF. CDR3 DNA sequence: TGTGCCTGTCCAGCCCGGGACACTTCAACCGGGGAGCTGTTTTTT. The full variable domain, completed using reference TRBV30 and TRBJ2-2, is SQTIHQWPATLVQPVGSPLSLECTVEGTSNPNLYWYRQAAGRGLQLLFYSVGIGQISSEVPQNLSASRPQDRQFILSSKKLLLSDSGFYLCACPARDTSTGELFFGEGSRLTVL.

This clonotype has a count of ten or more. The chain employs TRBV5-1 and TRBJ1-1, with D tentatively TRBD1 (6 bases). Germline V gene data show CDR1 as SGHRS and CDR2 as YFSETQ. The length of the CDR3 is 14 residues. Trimming shortened V by 3 bases and J by 10 bases, and 19 bases separated the two germline ends. The CDR3 sequence: CASSWDTQRYGAFF. CDR3 DNA sequence: TGCGCCAGCAGCTGGGACACCCAAAGGTACGGAGCTTTCTTT.

This clonotype has a count of ten or more. The genes are TRBV18 and TRBJ1-2, with TRBD1 matching 11 bases. CDR3 size: 18 residues. Germline lookup yields CDR1 KGHSH and CDR2 LQKENI. Losses at the gene ends were 2 bases for V and 4 bases for J; bases not matched to a gene: 12. The CDR3 region is CASSPRELGQGATYGYTF. As DNA, the CDR3 is TGTGCCAGCTCACCAAGGGAACTCGGACAGGGGGCTACCTATGGCTACACCTTC.

This clonotype turned up a few times. This chain joins TRBV30 and TRBJ1-4; a possible D gene is TRBD1 (6 bases). Trimming took off 5 bases at V and 0 bases at J, with 7 bases between the two ends. Looked up from germline, CDR1 is GTSNPN and CDR2 is SVGIG (reference sequence). There are 13 residues in the CDR3. CDR3 loop: CAWGTSTNEKLFF. The CDR3 DNA follows: TGTGCCTGGGGGACATCAACTAATGAAAAACTGTTTTTT. Variable domain in full (rest from reference TRBV30 and TRBJ1-4): SQTIHQWPATLVQPVGSPLSLECTVEGTSNPNLYWYRQAAGRGLQLLFYSVGIGQISSEVPQNLSASRPQDRQFILSSKKLLLSDSGFYLCAWGTSTNEKLFFGSGTQLSVL.

Concerning this clonotype: A much more abundant neighbour one base away suggests this may be a read error. The rearrangement joins TRBV9 to TRBJ2-5, with D possibly TRBD2 on 6 matching bases. V lost 7 bases to trimming and J lost 11 bases, with 24 bases between them. The germline V gene encodes CDR1 SGDLS and CDR2 YYNGEE. This CDR3 is built from 14 residues. CDR3 bases: TGTGCCAGCGGAGGTGGGGGAGGAGGCAATGAGCAGTACTTC. Its protein product is CASGGGGGGNEQYF.

This clonotype was seen more than once but under ten times. A much more abundant neighbour one base away suggests this may be a read error. The chain combines TRBV3-1 with TRBJ2-1; 8 bases match TRBD2. The V gene's germline CDR1 is LGHDT and CDR2 YNNKEL (reference sequence). The CDR3 sequence is 14 residues long. After removal of 1 base from V and 10 bases from J, the junction contained 6 bases not matched to a gene. The CDR3 reads CASSQARASGEQFF. CDR3 coding DNA: TGTGCCAGCAGCCAAGCGCGGGCTAGCGGGGAGCAGTTCTTC.

V gene TRBV12-3 or TRBV12-4 combines with J gene TRBJ1-1; 10 bases match TRBD1. The CDR3 has 15 amino acids. With V trimmed by 6 bases and J by 3 bases, 7 bases remained unmatched. CDR3 DNA sequence: TGTGCCAGCAGCCCAGGACAGGGGGGCGACACTGAAGCTTTCTTT. Amino acid sequence: CASSPGQGGDTEAFF.

This clonotype occurred many times. The V gene is TRBV15, the J gene TRBJ2-1; D not resolved. CDR3 length: 16 amino acids. Between the trimmed V and J ends, which lost 1 base and 6 bases, there was a span of 16 bases. CDR1 is LNHNV and CDR2 is YYDKDF in the germline V gene (reference sequence). CDR3 DNA: TGTGCCACCAGCAGAGCAGTGGCAGGAGCCGGCAATGAGCAGTTCTTC. Its protein product is CATSRAVAGAGNEQFF.

This clonotype came up many times. The chain couples TRBV6-1 to TRBJ2-7; D is unclear. With 2 bases removed from V and 2 bases from J, the gap between germline ends came to 7 bases. CDR1 is MNHNS, CDR2 SASEGT, per germline. The CDR3 has 13 residues. CDR3 residues: CASSEMWTYEQYF. CDR3 in DNA: TGTGCCAGCAGTGAAATGTGGACCTACGAGCAGTACTTC.